One sample yielded the 10 T cell receptor beta chains listed below, sequenced in a study of molecular identifiers for immune sequencing clone quantification. TCRdb reprocessed the PCR reads with MiXCR, giving one entry per CDR3 protein. The sample has roughly 630,000 distinct CDR3 sequences, about 25% seen once. Sequencing was done on a sample of naive CD8+ T cells from blood, with Jurkat cell RNA spiked in. Documented subset: FACS-sorted CD8+CD4-CCR7+CD45RA+ naive T cells. The receptors were gathered from a human donor in good health. Some libraries in this study had Jurkat cell RNA spiked in.

There are a few counts of this clonotype. This chain links TRBV7-9 with TRBJ2-3, with D perhaps matching TRBD2 (6 bases). The CDR3 loop spans 14 amino acids. Trimming took 4 bases from V and 2 from J, leaving 10 bases between them. Germline loops: CDR1 SEHNR, CDR2 FQNEAQ (reference sequence). The CDR3 DNA follows: TGTGCCAGCAGCTCCAAGCGGGCCACAGATACGCAGTATTTT. It encodes CASSSKRATDTQYF.

In its sample, this clonotype was seen a few times. The chain uses TRBV29-1 and TRBJ2-1, with TRBD1 identical over 7 bases. This CDR3 region has 11 residues. Germline CDR1 and CDR2: SQVTM and ANQGSEA. CDR3 region: CRVPGGNEQFF. Written as DNA, the CDR3 is TGCAGGGTCCCAGGGGGTAATGAGCAGTTCTTC.

V gene TRBV4-1 combines with J gene TRBJ1-5; no reliable D call. V lost 1 base and J lost 5, with 6 bases in between. The CDR3 has 13 residues. Germline V gene sequence: CDR1 MGHRA, CDR2 YSYEKL. CDR3 bases: TGCGCCAGCAGCCAAGGGAATCATCAGCCCCAGCATTTT. Residues: CASSQGNHQPQHF.

A word on this clonotype: Just one base apart from a much larger clone, this may be a read error. V is TRBV6-2 or TRBV6-3 and J is TRBJ2-2; TRBD1 is a possible D gene (6 bases). Germline values: CDR1 MNHEY, CDR2 SVGEGT. This CDR3 has 16 amino acids. CDR3 sequence reads: CASTGQTVANTGEPFF. The CDR3 DNA follows: TGTGCCAGCACAGGACAGACGGTCGCGAACACCGGGGAGCCGTTTTTT.

This clonotype was seen a few times. This chain joins TRBV21-1 and TRBJ1-2. TRBV21-1 is flagged as a pseudogene. This CDR3 comprises 15 residues. The CDR3 loop reads CASSKDRSSVYGYTF. The CDR3 DNA reads TGTGCCAGCAGCAAAGATAGGTCGTCAGTGTATGGCTACACCTTC.

The chain links TRBV27 to TRBJ1-1; possibly TRBD1 for D (5 bases). With 1 base removed from V and 0 bases from J, the gap between germline ends came to 9 bases. This CDR3 comprises 15 residues. Germline-derived CDR1 and CDR2 are MNHEY and SMNVEV (reference sequence). In nucleotides, the CDR3 is TGTGCCAGCAGTTTATTCGGGGCTATGAACACTGAAGCTTTCTTT. Its translation: CASSLFGAMNTEAFF.

At least ten counts were recorded for this clonotype. The rearrangement uses TRBV12-3 or TRBV12-4 and TRBJ2-7; D remains unclear. The CDR3 is made up of 13 amino acids. The V and J ends lost 0 bases and 7 bases respectively, with 10 bases between them. CDR3 DNA sequence: TGTGCCAGCAGTTTAGCGGTTCCGGTGGAGCAGTACTTC. It yields the protein CASSLAVPVEQYF.

This clonotype has just a few counts. The V gene is TRBV5-1, the J gene TRBJ1-1, with 8 bases aligning to TRBD1. The J segment lost 0 bases and the V segment lost 7 bases, leaving 14 bases of the junction unmatched. CDR1 SGHRS and CDR2 YFSETQ come from the germline V gene. CDR3 length: 17 amino acids. The CDR3 loop is CASLPGQGGFMNTEAFF. Here the CDR3 DNA reads TGCGCCAGCCTTCCCGGACAGGGAGGTTTCATGAACACTGAAGCTTTCTTT.

This clonotype was counted at least ten times. The gene calls are TRBV20-1 and TRBJ2-7; 8 positions match TRBD2. Trimming at V came to 1 base and at J to 2 bases, leaving 4 bases not matched to a gene. The CDR3 is made up of 14 amino acids. Germline CDR1 and CDR2: DFQATT and SNEGSKA (reference sequence). The CDR3, as DNA: TGCAGTGCTAGAGTCCAGCGGGGGACCTACGAGCAGTACTTC. Amino acid sequence: CSARVQRGTYEQYF.

The sample holds a few counts of this clonotype. The V call is TRBV9, the J call TRBJ2-3; D may correspond to TRBD1 or TRBD2 (7 bases each). Per the germline V gene, CDR1 is SGDLS and CDR2 is YYNGEE. V shed 3 bases and J shed 1 base, with 15 bases lying between them. The length of the CDR3 is 16 residues. The CDR3 here is CASSAPRGGGTDTQYF. The CDR3 DNA follows: TGTGCCAGCAGCGCCCCCAGGGGGGGCGGCACAGATACGCAGTATTTT. The full variable domain, its missing parts supplied by reference TRBV9 and TRBJ2-3, is DSGVTQTPKHLITATGQRVTLRCSPRSGDLSVYWYQQSLDQGLQFLIQYYNGEERAKGNILERFSAQQFPDLHSELNLSSLELGDSALYFCASSAPRGGGTDTQYFGPGTRLTVL.